This is a list of T cell receptor beta chains from one sample in a study of T cells after yellow fever vaccination. TCRdb itself ran the 5' RACE reads through MiXCR, one entry per CDR3 protein. The profile shows roughly 400,000 distinct CDR3 sequences, 15% to 20% of them singletons. Specimen: PBMCs, collected before the yellow fever booster vaccination. These receptors were obtained from a man aged 18 to 29 who received the YFV17D yellow fever vaccine. Each CDR3 is given with its conserved first and last residue. The D gene is left open where the match is weak. Not every row has a clone size; where given, it reads once, few, many or a size class.

j_gene | d_gene | v_gene | abundance | CDR3nt | CDR3aa
TRBJ2-7 | . | TRBV5-1 | . | TGCGCCAGCAGCTTGGCCGATTGGACTTCCTACGAGCAGTACTTC | CASSLADWTSYEQYF
TRBJ2-1 | . | TRBV3-1 | . | TGTGCCAGCAGCCAAACTGGCAACTACAATGAGCAGTTCTTC | CASSQTGNYNEQFF
TRBJ2-5 | TRBD2 | TRBV10-3 | few | TGTGCCATCAGTGAAACTAGCGGGGGCGGGGAGACCCAGTACTTC | CAISETSGGGETQYF
TRBJ1-5 | . | TRBV2 | . | TGTGCCAGCAGTGGCACGGACAGATTCAATCAGCCCCAGCATTTT | CASSGTDRFNQPQHF
TRBJ1-2 | . | TRBV14 | once | TGTGCCAGCAGCCCACCGCCTCGGGGCGGGTGCTACACCTTC | CASSPPPRGGCYTF
TRBJ2-1 | . | TRBV6-1 | . | TGTGCCAGCAGTGAAGCTTCGGCCTACAATGAGCAGTTCTTC | CASSEASAYNEQFF
TRBJ2-7 | TRBD2 | TRBV4-3 | few | TGCGCCAGCAGCCAAGGCCCACCCGGGACTAGCGGACGAAGCTCCTACGAGCAGTACTTC | CASSQGPPGTSGRSSYEQYF
TRBJ1-5 | TRBD1 | TRBV10-3 | . | TGTGCCACTAGGGACAGGGTAGATCAGCCCCAGCATTTT | CATRDRVDQPQHF
TRBJ1-2 | . | TRBV5-1 | . | TGCGCCAGCAGCTTAGTCCCCGTGGGGGCCCGGGGCTATGGCTACACCTTC | CASSLVPVGARGYGYTF
TRBJ1-5 | . | TRBV20-1 | . | TGCAGTGCTAGTTTCGGGCGCAATCAGCCCCAGCATTTT | CSASFGRNQPQHF
TRBJ1-1 | . | TRBV4-1 | few | TGCGCCAGCAGCCAAGATCCCCTAAGCGGAAGGGAAGTCACTGAAGCTTTCTTT | CASSQDPLSGREVTEAFF
TRBJ2-2 | . | TRBV20-1 | few | TGCAGTGTCCAGGGGGAGGTCGGGGAGCTGTTTTTT | CSVQGEVGELFF
TRBJ2-5 | . | TRBV6-6 | few | TGTGCCAGCAGTTACTCCGGGGGACGGTGGGAGACCCAGTACTTC | CASSYSGGRWETQYF
TRBJ2-7 | TRBD2 | TRBV7-2 | . | TGTGCCAGCAGCGTCCAACTAGCGGGGGTTTCCTACGAGCAGTACTTC | CASSVQLAGVSYEQYF
TRBJ2-3 | . | TRBV28 | few | TGTGCCAGCAGTGGATCCCAGACTAGCACAGATACGCAGTATTTT | CASSGSQTSTDTQYF
TRBJ1-5 | . | TRBV15 | . | TGTGCCACCAGCAGAAAATTCGGGACCGCTAGCAATCAGCCCCAGCATTTT | CATSRKFGTASNQPQHF
TRBJ2-5 | TRBD1 | TRBV24-1 | . | TGTGCCACCAGTGATACCTCCGGGACAGCAGAGACCCAGTACTTC | CATSDTSGTAETQYF
TRBJ1-6 | TRBD1 | TRBV4-1 | . | TGCGCCAGCAGCCACACGGACAGGGTTAATTCACCCCTCCACTTT | CASSHTDRVNSPLHF
TRBJ2-2 | TRBD1 | TRBV29-1 | few | TGCAGCGTTGCCGGGACAGGGTTCGGCGGGGAGCTGTTTTTT | CSVAGTGFGGELFF
TRBJ2-1 | TRBD2 | TRBV7-2 | . | TGTGCCAGCAGCCAGCTTAGCGGGAGCAGCTCCTACAATGAGCAGTTCTTC | CASSQLSGSSSYNEQFF
TRBJ2-3 | . | TRBV12-3/TRBV12-4 | few | TGTGCCAGCAGTTTAAGGGTTAGCCCGCAGTATTTT | CASSLRVSPQYF
TRBJ2-5 | . | TRBV6-6 | few | TGTGCCAGCAGTTGGCGTAATAACCAGTACTTC | CASSWRNNQYF
TRBJ2-3 | TRBD2 | TRBV18 | . | TGTGCCAGCTCACTACGAGGGACTAGCGGGGGGCCGCGGACAGATACGCAGTATTTT | CASSLRGTSGGPRTDTQYF
TRBJ1-2 | TRBD1 | TRBV19 | . | TGTGCCAGTAGTCCATCGGAGGACAGGGGATTGTATGGCTACACCTTC | CASSPSEDRGLYGYTF
TRBJ1-6 | . | TRBV7-9 | few | TGTGCCAGCAGCGCAAGCAGGGCTATGAGAGATTCACCCCTCCACTTT | CASSASRAMRDSPLHF
TRBJ2-7 | . | TRBV4-3 | few | TGCGCCAGCAGCCAAGATCCGGGGACCGCGTACGAGCAGTACTTC | CASSQDPGTAYEQYF
TRBJ2-7 | . | TRBV7-2 | . | TGTGCCAGCAGCTTCTTCAGCAGCTACGAGCAGTACTTC | CASSFFSSYEQYF
TRBJ2-5 | TRBD2 | TRBV5-1 | few | TGCGCCAGCGAACTAGCGGGGGGAGAGACCCAGTACTTC | CASELAGGETQYF
TRBJ2-5 | . | TRBV29-1 | . | TGCAGCGTTGAAGGGGCCCCTACGCGGGCAGGGCGAGAGACCCAGTACTTC | CSVEGAPTRAGRETQYF
TRBJ2-3 | . | TRBV7-3 | . | TGTGCCAGCAGCCAAACATCCCCGGGGGGCCCAGATACGCAGTATTTT | CASSQTSPGGPDTQYF
TRBJ1-1 | . | TRBV5-1 | few | TGCGCCAGCAGCTTAGTGGGATTCGGCGTGCCGAACACTGAAGCTTTCTTT | CASSLVGFGVPNTEAFF
TRBJ2-1 | . | TRBV19 | . | TGTGCCAGTAGTACAGACCTGTACTCCTACAATGAGCAGTTCTTC | CASSTDLYSYNEQFF
TRBJ2-4 | TRBD1 | TRBV27 | . | TGTGCCAGCAGACCGCATTTCTCAGGGGGCATTCAGTACTTC | CASRPHFSGGIQYF
TRBJ2-1 | TRBD2 | TRBV6-4 | few | TGTGCCAGCAGTAGCGGGAACTACAATGAGCAGTTCTTC | CASSSGNYNEQFF
TRBJ2-5 | . | TRBV10-3 | . | TGTGCCATCAGCGCCCGGGGTGGGACTGGGGAGACCCAGTACTTC | CAISARGGTGETQYF
TRBJ1-5 | . | TRBV20-1 | . | TGCAGTGCTAGAGATGGGACATTTCGTCAGCCCCAGCATTTT | CSARDGTFRQPQHF
TRBJ2-5 | TRBD1 | TRBV20-1 | . | TGCAGTGCTAGTAAGACAGGGATAGCAGAGACCCAGTACTTC | CSASKTGIAETQYF
TRBJ2-5 | . | TRBV20-1 | . | TGCAGTGCTAGGGGTTCGCGGCCGACCCAGTACTTC | CSARGSRPTQYF
TRBJ1-5 | TRBD1 | TRBV5-1 | . | TGCGCCTGCAGCTTATTACAGGGGGGGAGGCCCCAGCATTTT | CACSLLQGGRPQHF
TRBJ2-1 | TRBD1 | TRBV6-1 | . | TGTGCCAGCAGTGGGACAGGGTTGGGATATGAGCAGTTCTTC | CASSGTGLGYEQFF
TRBJ2-3 | . | TRBV9 | . | TGTGCCAGCAGCTCACCAGAGGGGAGTAGAACAGATACGCAGTATTTT | CASSSPEGSRTDTQYF